Only a few counts were recorded for the clone carrying this T cell receptor (beta chain). The data are from a study of early T cells in non-severe SARS-CoV-2 infection. Trimming stripped 8 bases from V and 8 bases from J, with 9 bases between. The CDR3 covers 11 residues. Germline V gene lookup returns CDR1 MDHEN and CDR2 SYDVKM. The protocol attached unique molecular identifiers to individual cDNA molecules. TCRdb passed the 5' RACE reads through MiXCR, listing each CDR3 protein once. The repertoire includes approximately 65,000 distinct CDR3 sequences, roughly 13% of them detected once, and around 15% sits in the top ten.

This chain uses TRBV28 with TRBJ1-4; no clear D gene. The source of this sequence is an adult who was a healthcare worker with PCR-confirmed SARS-CoV-2 infection or an uninfected control (not recorded which). The sequenced material came from whole blood. The DNA for the CDR3 is TGTGCCAGCTTTGGCCCGGAAAAACTGTTTTTT. Translated: CASFGPEKLFF.